The entry below describes one TCR beta chain. With random hexamers, reverse transcription was performed on roughly 0.5 to 1 ug of RNA. Each CDR3 protein is one row after TCRdb ran MiXCR on the immunoSEQ multiplex PCR reads. The sample yields around 200,000 distinct CDR3 sequences, approximately 95% seen once. This sample stems from a study of CD8 T cells in Susac syndrome. CDR3 length: 15 residues. Trimming shortened V by 6 bases and J by 2 bases, and 17 bases separated the two germline ends. In germline, CDR1 is MDHEN, CDR2 SYDVKM. The sequencing sample was made of CD4+ T cells from PBMCs. The TCR was taken from a human donor in good health. V usage is TRBV28 and J usage is TRBJ2-7, with D hard to call. The chain's CDR3 is CASSSTADLAYEQYV. In DNA, the CDR3 is TGTGCCAGCAGCTCAACTGCGGACCTTGCCTACGAGCAGTACGTC.